The 32 T cell receptor beta chains in this list originate from one sample, sequenced in a study of blood T cell repertoires in COVID-19. Produced via immunoSEQ multiplex PCR; TCRdb's table is partial and in-frame only. Found here are some 160,000 clones, over 75% of them singletons; the top ten hold 5%. What was sequenced was peripheral blood. These TCRs come from a woman aged 45 to 65 with acute or convalescent COVID-19.

This rearrangement joins TRBV11-3 to TRBJ1-5, with D perhaps matching TRBD1 (5 bases). Germline values: CDR1 SGHNT, CDR2 YENEEA. Trimming took off 6 bases at V and 0 bases at J, with 27 bases between the two ends. The CDR3 has 20 amino acids. The CDR3 reads CASSTPGGRERPNSNQPQHF. As DNA, the CDR3 is TGTGCCAGCAGTACCCCCGGGGGACGAGAAAGGCCTAATAGCAATCAGCCCCAGCATTTT.

The chain has TRBV6-1 and TRBJ1-1; D is unclear. The CDR3 runs 13 residues. With 1 base removed from V and 3 bases from J, the gap between germline ends came to 6 bases. CDR1 is MNHNS, CDR2 SASEGT, per germline. The CDR3 is CASSEGRYTEAFF. Here the CDR3 DNA reads TGTGCCAGCAGTGAAGGTCGGTACACTGAAGCTTTCTTT.

The chain is built from TRBV11-3 and TRBJ2-5; D is possibly TRBD1 (6 bases). Trimming took off 5 bases at V and 5 bases at J, with 15 bases between the two ends. The CDR3 loop spans 14 amino acids. Per the germline V gene, CDR1 is SGHNT and CDR2 is YENEEA. In DNA form, the CDR3 reads TGTGCCAGCAGCGATAGGGGGTCACGGGAGACCCAGTACTTC. Protein product: CASSDRGSRETQYF.

The V call is TRBV7-9, the J call TRBJ1-4; D is unresolved. The CDR3 has 15 residues. V was trimmed by 4 bases and J by 13 bases, leaving 22 bases between them. Per germline, CDR1 SEHNR and CDR2 FQNEAQ (reference sequence). CDR3 DNA: TGTGCCAGCAGCTCCTCGGCGATCCGGAGTGTACGACTGTTTTTT. Its protein product is CASSSSAIRSVRLFF.

CDR3 loop: CASSETGTNTEAFF. The CDR3 bases are TGTGCCAGCAGTGAGACAGGGACGAACACTGAAGCTTTCTTT. The V and J genes are TRBV2 and TRBJ1-1; the match to TRBD1 covers 7 bases. V dropped 3 bases and J dropped 1; count of bases not matched to a gene: 2. Germline loops: CDR1 SNHLY, CDR2 FYNNEI. CDR3 length equals 14 residues.

This chain uses TRBV14 with TRBJ1-6; no definite D call. V gave up 6 bases and J gave up 8 bases, with 11 bases separating them. The CDR3 totals 13 residues. CDR1 is SGHDN and CDR2 is FVKESK in the germline V gene. In DNA form, the CDR3 reads TGTGCCAGCAGTCAGGAGGGTTATTCACCCCTCCACTTT. Protein product: CASSQEGYSPLHF. Variable domain in full (rest from reference TRBV14 and TRBJ1-6): EAGVTQFPSHSVIEKGQTVTLRCDPISGHDNLYWYRRVMGKEIKFLLHFVKESKQDESGMPNNRFLAERTGGTYSTLKVQPAELEDSGVYFCASSQEGYSPLHFGNGTRLTVT.

The chain joins TRBV6-5 to TRBJ2-1, with TRBD1 identical over 7 bases. Germline-derived CDR1 and CDR2 are MNHEY and SVGAGI. The CDR3 is 15 amino acids. The V and J ends lost 4 bases and 10 bases, in that order; junction bases with no gene match: 13. The CDR3 sequence: CASSLKNRGTEEQFF. The CDR3 DNA follows: TGTGCCAGCAGTTTAAAGAACAGGGGTACAGAGGAGCAGTTCTTC.

This clone has a handful of counts. The chain carries TRBV3-1 (or the pseudogene TRBV3-2) and TRBJ1-2, with D possibly being TRBD1 (6 bases). V was shortened by 6 bases and J by 3 bases, with 17 bases between the two germline ends. Germline values: CDR1 LGHDT, CDR2 YNNKEL (reference sequence). The CDR3 has 15 residues. CDR3 sequence: CASRQGNDRDYGYTF. The CDR3 nucleotides are TGTGCCAGCAGACAGGGAAATGATAGGGACTATGGCTACACCTTC.

V is TRBV4-3 and J is TRBJ2-1; 9 nucleotides match TRBD2. CDR3 size: 17 residues. CDR1 is LGHNA, CDR2 YSLEER, per germline. V trimming: 0 bases; J trimming: 6 bases; junction bases outside the gene matches: 9. CDR3 sequence reads: CASSQDVIAGAINEQFF. Here the CDR3 DNA reads TGCGCCAGCAGCCAAGATGTGATAGCGGGGGCCATCAATGAGCAGTTCTTC.

The V call is TRBV7-3, the J call TRBJ2-3; 8 nucleotides line up with TRBD2. The CDR3 runs to 16 residues. V trimming: 0 bases; J trimming: 6 bases; junction bases outside the gene matches: 8. Germline V CDR1 and CDR2: SGHTA, FQGTGA. Written as DNA, the CDR3 is TGTGCCAGCAGCTTAACGACGGGGGGGCCATCGGATACGCAGTATTTT. Amino acid sequence: CASSLTTGGPSDTQYF.

The chain couples TRBV4-3 to TRBJ2-2; 10 bases fit TRBD1. V was clipped by 3 bases and J by 6 bases; unmatched bases: 13. CDR1 is LGHNA and CDR2 is YSLEER in the germline V gene. The CDR3 is 18 amino acids. CDR3 sequence (DNA): TGCGCCAGCAGCCAGTGGGCCTCCGGGACAGGGGTCCCCGGGGAGCTGTTTTTT. Translation gives CASSQWASGTGVPGELFF.

The gene calls are TRBV6-5 and TRBJ1-1; tentatively, D is TRBD1 (6 bases). CDR1 is MNHEY, CDR2 SVGAGI, per germline. With 7 bases removed from V and 0 bases from J, the gap between germline ends came to 15 bases. The CDR3 length is 15 residues. Written as DNA, the CDR3 is TGTGCCAGCACCCGAAACAGGGAAGTGAACACTGAAGCTTTCTTT. It yields the protein CASTRNREVNTEAFF.

The chain is built from TRBV28 and TRBJ1-5; 7 nucleotides agree with TRBD1. V trimming: 6 bases; J trimming: 2 bases; junction bases outside the gene matches: 7. The CDR3 has 15 amino acids. Germline values: CDR1 MDHEN, CDR2 SYDVKM. This CDR3 reads CASSKGQLGNQPQHF. As DNA, the CDR3 is TGTGCCAGCAGCAAGGGACAGTTGGGCAATCAGCCCCAGCATTTT.

This clone was detected a few times. The V call is TRBV19, the J call TRBJ1-4; possible D gene TRBD1, 6 bases. Germline lookup yields CDR1 LNHDA and CDR2 SQIVND (reference sequence). V was shortened by 6 bases and J by 8 bases, with 19 bases between the two germline ends. CDR3 length: 15 amino acids. The chain's CDR3 is CASSMRGGGFEKLFF. CDR3 nucleotides: TGTGCCAGTAGCATGAGGGGAGGGGGATTCGAAAAACTGTTTTTT.

In this sample, this clone turned up a few times. The chain has TRBV28 and TRBJ1-6; tentatively, D is TRBD1 (5 bases). V lost 5 bases to trimming and J lost 0 bases, with 17 bases between them. The CDR3 totals 18 residues. CDR1 is MDHEN, CDR2 SYDVKM, per germline. CDR3 amino acids: CASSPPRRGSSYNSPLHF. The CDR3 region has the DNA TGTGCCAGCAGTCCTCCACGTAGGGGCAGCTCCTATAATTCACCCCTCCACTTT.

The chain has TRBV5-1 and TRBJ2-7; 9 bases line up with TRBD2. CDR1 and CDR2 (germline): SGHRS, YFSETQ. Losses at the gene ends were 1 base for V and 2 bases for J; bases not matched to a gene: 4. CDR3 length: 15 residues. CDR3 loop: CASSLLGGGAYEQYF. The CDR3 coding sequence is TGCGCCAGCAGCTTGCTCGGCGGGGGGGCCTACGAGCAGTACTTC.

The rearrangement uses TRBV6-1 and TRBJ1-1; a possible D gene is TRBD1 (6 bases). This CDR3 comprises 15 residues. Germline lookup yields CDR1 MNHNS and CDR2 SASEGT. V was clipped by 1 base and J by 3 bases, with 12 bases between them. The CDR3 sequence is CASSEEEPGDTEAFF. CDR3 nucleotide sequence: TGTGCCAGCAGTGAAGAAGAACCAGGGGACACTGAAGCTTTCTTT.

V and J are TRBV7-2 and TRBJ1-2; 7 nucleotides match TRBD1. From germline, CDR1 is SGHTA and CDR2 FQGNSA. V was pared by 8 bases and J by 3 bases, with 6 bases of the junction left unmatched. The CDR3 consists of 13 residues. The CDR3, as DNA: TGTGCCAGCGGACAGGAGCCGCACTATGGCTACACCTTC. It yields the protein CASGQEPHYGYTF.

V gene TRBV4-3 combines with J gene TRBJ1-2; TRBD1 might be the D (5 bases). V lost 2 bases and J lost 8, with 21 bases in between. From germline, CDR1 is LGHNA and CDR2 YSLEER. There are 16 residues in the CDR3. DNA for the CDR3: TGCGCCAGCAGCCAAAACCCGGGACTGACGACGGGGGGCTACACCTTC. Protein: CASSQNPGLTTGGYTF.

The chain uses TRBV5-1 and TRBJ1-1; D possibly corresponds to TRBD1 (6 bases). The CDR3 contains 15 residues. Germline CDR1 SGHRS, CDR2 YFSETQ. V was trimmed by 4 bases and J by 5 bases, leaving 18 bases between them. The CDR3: CASSATGTPGTEAFF. The CDR3 DNA follows: TGCGCCAGCAGCGCAACAGGGACCCCTGGGACTGAAGCTTTCTTT.

This clone is a singleton in its sample. The chain links TRBV29-1 to TRBJ1-3; unclear D gene. This CDR3 contains 13 residues. V lost 4 bases, J lost 0 bases, and 7 bases lay in between. In germline, CDR1 is SQVTM, CDR2 ANQGSEA. The CDR3, as DNA: TGCAGCGTTGTGTTAGACTCTGGAAACACCATATATTTT. This sequence encodes CSVVLDSGNTIYF. Variable domain in full (rest from reference TRBV29-1 and TRBJ1-3): SAVISQKPSRDICQRGTSLTIQCQVDSQVTMMFWYRQQPGQSLTLIATANQGSEATYESGFVIDKFPISRPNLTFSTLTVSNMSPEDSSIYLCSVVLDSGNTIYFGEGSWLTVV.

This clone was seen a few times. The chain joins TRBV2 to TRBJ1-5; D unclear. The V end was cut by 6 bases, the J end by 6 bases, with 12 bases between. CDR1 is SNHLY and CDR2 is FYNNEI in the germline V gene. The CDR3 contains 13 residues. The CDR3: CASRPDAGQPQHF. CDR3 in DNA: TGTGCCAGCAGGCCTGATGCAGGTCAGCCCCAGCATTTT.

The rearrangement uses TRBV18 and TRBJ2-2; D is uncertain. Looked up from germline, CDR1 is KGHSH and CDR2 is LQKENI. The CDR3 totals 17 residues. V shed 3 bases and J shed 4 bases, with 18 bases lying between them. CDR3 protein: CASSPMASNAVTGELFF. The DNA for the CDR3 is TGTGCCAGCTCACCTATGGCTAGTAACGCGGTCACCGGGGAGCTGTTTTTT.

This chain joins TRBV27 and TRBJ2-1; 7 bases are shared with TRBD1. Germline values: CDR1 MNHEY, CDR2 SMNVEV (reference sequence). This CDR3 has 14 amino acids. With V trimmed by 10 bases and J by 5 bases, 11 bases remained unmatched. This CDR3 is CATRGGTWDNEQFF. CDR3 coding DNA: TGTGCCACCCGAGGGGGCACGTGGGACAATGAGCAGTTCTTC.

The genes are TRBV30 and TRBJ1-4; 7 nucleotides line up with TRBD1. Trimming cost V 4 bases and J 8 bases; bases outside gene matches: 13. The CDR3 consists of 15 residues. The germline CDR1 and CDR2 sequences are GTSNPN and SVGIG (reference sequence). In DNA form, the CDR3 reads TGTGCCTGGAAGAAACACACCCCGGACAGGGAAAAACTGTTTTTT. Translating gives CAWKKHTPDREKLFF.

V and J are TRBV5-1 and TRBJ1-2, with D uncertain. V was cut by 1 base and J by 1 base, with 2 bases left in between. CDR1 is SGHRS and CDR2 is YFSETQ in the germline V gene. There are 12 residues in the CDR3. Written as DNA, the CDR3 is TGCGCCAGCAGCTTGCTTAACTATGGCTACACCTTC. Amino acids: CASSLLNYGYTF.

V usage is TRBV3-1 (or the pseudogene TRBV3-2) and J usage is TRBJ2-2, with D unclear. V was shortened by 3 bases and J by 1 base, with 9 bases between the two germline ends. CDR1 is LGHDT and CDR2 is YNNKEL in the germline V gene (reference sequence). There are 15 residues in the CDR3. CDR3 bases: TGTGCCAGCAGCCAGAGGTACCGGAACACCGGGGAGCTGTTTTTT. It encodes CASSQRYRNTGELFF.

The V and J genes are TRBV18 and TRBJ2-7; TRBD1 is a possible D gene (6 bases). CDR3 length: 14 residues. The germline V gene encodes CDR1 KGHSH and CDR2 LQKENI. Trimming stripped 3 bases from V and 2 bases from J, with 11 bases between. CDR3 nucleotide sequence: TGTGCCAGCTCACCTACCCAGGGGACCTACGAGCAGTACTTC. Translating it yields CASSPTQGTYEQYF.

The V call is TRBV21-1, the J call TRBJ1-5; the table's D gene call, TRBD1, was not cross checked with the DNA. TRBV21-1 is shown as a pseudogene. The CDR3 is made up of 13 amino acids. The CDR3 sequence is CASSLRTNQPQHF. The CDR3 DNA follows: TGTGCCAGCAGCCTTCGGACAAATCAGCCCCAGCATTTT.

The rearrangement links TRBV19 to TRBJ1-2; TRBD1 matches 7 bases. CDR3 length: 14 residues. Germline V gives CDR1 LNHDA, CDR2 SQIVND (reference sequence). The V gene end was trimmed by 5 bases and the J gene end by 5 bases; junction bases not matched to a gene: 8. Here the CDR3 DNA reads TGTGCCAGTAGTCGGGACAGCTTAGGGTATGGCTACACCTTC. Translating it yields CASSRDSLGYGYTF.

V and J are TRBV5-1 and TRBJ1-1, with 8 bases identical to TRBD1. The CDR3 covers 14 residues. Trimming at V came to 4 bases and at J to 4 bases, leaving 6 bases not matched to a gene. Germline V CDR1 and CDR2: SGHRS, YFSETQ. The chain's CDR3 is CASSDRGGGTEAFF. CDR3 DNA sequence: TGCGCCAGCAGCGACAGGGGTGGTGGCACTGAAGCTTTCTTT. The full variable domain, with the rest looked up from reference TRBV5-1 and TRBJ1-1, is KAGVTQTPRYLIKTRGQQVTLSCSPISGHRSVSWYQQTPGQGLQFLFEYFSETQRNKGNFPGRFSGRQFSNSRSEMNVSTLELGDSALYLCASSDRGGGTEAFFGQGTRLTVV.

This chain links TRBV2 with TRBJ2-3; the match to TRBD2 covers 9 bases. Trimming cost V 6 bases and J 8 bases; bases outside gene matches: 9. Germline V lookup: CDR1 SNHLY, CDR2 FYNNEI. The CDR3 runs to 14 residues. The CDR3 bases are TGTGCCAGCAGCCCGATGACTAGCGGCGGTACGCAGTATTTT. Residues: CASSPMTSGGTQYF.